The 17 T cell receptor beta chains in this list originate from one sample, sequenced in a study of patients and donors after allogeneic stem cell transplantation. TCRdb analysed the RT-PCR reads with MiXCR anew, one entry per CDR3 protein. The sample shows a few hundred thousand distinct CDR3 sequences, around two fifths of them seen only once. The source material was blood, either unsorted or a sorted T cell fraction (not recorded which). The receptors were sampled from a human donor who was either an allogeneic HSCT recipient or a stem cell or donor lymphocyte infusion donor (not recorded which). It is not recorded whose cells these are; they may come from a transplant donor.

This clonotype showed up just once. The chain links TRBV4-3 to TRBJ2-7; 8 bases map to TRBD2. CDR1 LGHNA and CDR2 YSLEER come from the germline V gene. The CDR3 is 17 amino acids. Unmatched junction bases numbered 17, after V lost 4 bases and J lost 6 bases. The CDR3 nucleotides are TGCGCCAGCAGCCCCCAACGGACTAGCCCCGTTCGTTCCGAGCAGTACTTC. It is translated as CASSPQRTSPVRSEQYF.

V usage is TRBV27 and J usage is TRBJ1-1, with TRBD1 identical over 8 bases. The CDR3 is 13 residues long. J was trimmed by 1 base and V by 8 bases; bases with no gene match: 3. Germline V lookup: CDR1 MNHEY, CDR2 SMNVEV (reference sequence). CDR3 loop: CASGDRWNTEAFF. For the CDR3, the DNA is TGTGCCAGCGGGGACAGGTGGAACACTGAAGCTTTCTTT.

The CDR3 DNA is TGTGCCAGCAGTTCCCCGGGACAGGGCAATGAGCAGTTCTTC. Its protein product is CASSSPGQGNEQFF. The chain recombines TRBV28 with TRBJ2-1; 9 nucleotides align to TRBD1. CDR1 and CDR2 from the germline V gene are MDHEN and SYDVKM. Trimming took 4 bases from V and 6 from J; bases not matched to a gene: 4. The CDR3 contains 14 residues.

This clonotype was seen more than once but under ten times. V and J are TRBV2 and TRBJ1-2; D uncertain. Germline V gene data show CDR1 as SNHLY and CDR2 as FYNNEI. The CDR3 contains 13 residues. V was clipped by 5 bases and J by 2 bases, with 9 bases between them. Written as DNA, the CDR3 is TGTGCCAGCAGTAGTGGCAACAACTATGGCTACACCTTC. This gives the protein CASSSGNNYGYTF.

This clonotype came up a few times. CDR3 sequence reads: CASSQGSHRSQPQHF. Written as DNA, the CDR3 is TGTGCCAGCAGCCAAGGTTCTCACCGTTCTCAGCCCCAGCATTTT. This chain links TRBV4-2 with TRBJ1-5; D unclear. This CDR3 is 15 amino acids long. The V and J ends lost 1 base and 6 bases respectively, with 13 bases between them. The germline V gene has CDR1 LGHNA and CDR2 YNFKEQ.

The J gene is TRBJ2-2, the V gene TRBV28, with TRBD1 matching over 8 bases. J lost 3 bases, V lost 6 bases, and 9 bases had no gene match. The CDR3 contains 16 residues. Germline loops: CDR1 MDHEN, CDR2 SYDVKM. The CDR3: CASSPKQGGDTGELFF. The DNA for the CDR3 is TGTGCCAGCAGCCCAAAACAGGGGGGCGACACCGGGGAGCTGTTTTTT.

The chain joins TRBV20-1 to TRBJ1-1, with TRBD1 as a possible D gene (6 bases). CDR1 is DFQATT, CDR2 SNEGSKA, per germline (reference sequence). This CDR3 has 12 residues. V lost 1 base and J 7 bases, leaving 10 bases between the germline ends. CDR3 nucleotide sequence: TGCAGTGCTAGAGGACAGGCCCATGAAGCTTTCTTT. The encoded protein is CSARGQAHEAFF.

The V call is TRBV4-2, the J call TRBJ1-1; D perhaps matches TRBD1 (6 bases). The CDR3 spans 15 residues. The V end lost 4 bases, the J end lost 3 bases, and 15 bases lay between the germline ends. Germline V gene sequence: CDR1 LGHNA, CDR2 YNFKEQ. CDR3 region: CASSPVWGADTEAFF. CDR3 DNA: TGTGCCAGCAGCCCCGTGTGGGGGGCGGACACTGAAGCTTTCTTT.

This clonotype was counted a few times. V usage is TRBV15 and J usage is TRBJ2-3; TRBD1 might be the D (6 bases). With 2 bases removed from V and 2 bases from J, the gap between germline ends came to 11 bases. CDR3 length: 15 residues. Germline V gene data show CDR1 as LNHNV and CDR2 as YYDKDF (reference sequence). The CDR3 DNA reads as TGTGCCACCAGCAGAACGACAGGCTACACAGATACGCAGTATTTT. Its translation: CATSRTTGYTDTQYF.

This clonotype was counted only a few times. This chain links TRBV7-8 with TRBJ1-2; D is ambiguous. Trimming shortened V by 1 base and J by 4 bases, and 16 bases separated the two germline ends. This CDR3 has 16 amino acids. Germline CDR1 SGHVS, CDR2 FQNEAQ. The CDR3 bases are TGTGCCAGCAGCTTAGATCCTCCCTGGGAGGCCTATGGCTACACCTTC. This sequence encodes CASSLDPPWEAYGYTF. Together with reference TRBV7-8 and TRBJ1-2, the CDR3 gives the full variable domain: GAGVSQSPRYKVAKRGQDVALRCDPISGHVSLFWYQQALGQGPEFLTYFQNEAQLDKSGLPSDRFFAERPEGSVSTLKIQRTQQEDSAVYLCASSLDPPWEAYGYTFGSGTRLTVV.

This clonotype showed up just once. The V and J genes are TRBV7-9 and TRBJ2-1, with TRBD1 identical over 8 bases. V trimming: 7 bases; J trimming: 9 bases; junction bases outside the gene matches: 17. The CDR3 consists of 16 residues. Germline V gene sequence: CDR1 SEHNR, CDR2 FQNEAQ (reference sequence). CDR3 bases: TGTGCCAGCACCCGATTAGGGGACAGGAAGTTTGGTGAGCAGTTCTTC. It is translated as CASTRLGDRKFGEQFF. Filled out from reference TRBV7-9 and TRBJ2-1, the complete variable domain reads DTGVSQNPRHKITKRGQNVTFRCDPISEHNRLYWYRQTLGQGPEFLTYFQNEAQLEKSRLLSDRFSAERPKGSFSTLEIQRTEQGDSAMYLCASTRLGDRKFGEQFFGPGTRLTVL.

This chain uses TRBV20-1 with TRBJ1-2; D may be TRBD1 (5 bases). Looked up from germline, CDR1 is DFQATT and CDR2 is SNEGSKA (reference sequence). V was pared by 1 base and J by 3 bases, with 9 bases between. The CDR3 runs 13 residues. The CDR3 region is CSARAQEDYGYTF. The CDR3 DNA follows: TGCAGTGCTAGAGCACAGGAGGACTATGGCTACACCTTC.

This clonotype was seen more than once but under ten times. This chain joins TRBV20-1 and TRBJ2-1; the D gene is possibly TRBD2 (6 bases). The CDR3 has 14 amino acids. Germline values: CDR1 DFQATT, CDR2 SNEGSKA (reference sequence). With 3 bases removed from V and 4 bases from J, the gap between germline ends came to 13 bases. This CDR3 is CSASNGGAYNEQFF. The CDR3 DNA reads TGCAGTGCTAGTAACGGGGGAGCTTACAATGAGCAGTTCTTC.

This clonotype was observed a few times. The chain links TRBV30 to TRBJ1-6; 9 nucleotides align to TRBD1. Looked up from germline, CDR1 is GTSNPN and CDR2 is SVGIG (reference sequence). The V gene end was trimmed by 0 bases and the J gene end by 9 bases; junction bases not matched to a gene: 12. CDR3 length: 17 residues. The CDR3 is CAWSVRGQGRLGSPLHF. CDR3 DNA sequence: TGTGCCTGGAGTGTACGGGGACAGGGAAGGTTGGGTTCACCCCTCCACTTT.

The genes are TRBV24-1 and TRBJ1-2; D remains unclear. In germline, CDR1 is KGHDR, CDR2 SFDVKD. The CDR3 runs to 13 residues. Trimming took 2 bases from V and 1 from J, leaving 4 bases between them. The CDR3, as DNA: TGTGCCACCAGTGATTACCGTAACTATGGCTACACCTTC. Protein sequence: CATSDYRNYGYTF.

This clonotype was seen a handful of times. J is TRBJ1-2 and V is TRBV3-1; D not resolved. With 1 base removed from V and 5 bases from J, the gap between germline ends came to 11 bases. The V gene's germline CDR1 is LGHDT and CDR2 YNNKEL (reference sequence). This CDR3 is built from 14 residues. The CDR3 sequence is CASSQVSPAYGYTF. CDR3 nucleotide sequence: TGTGCCAGCAGCCAAGTAAGCCCGGCTTATGGCTACACCTTC.

This clonotype was counted only a few times. The V and J genes are TRBV7-2 and TRBJ2-1, with D unresolved. The germline gives CDR1 SGHTA, CDR2 FQGNSA. V was clipped by 2 bases and J by 5 bases, with 10 bases between them. This CDR3 has 14 amino acids. CDR3 DNA: TGTGCCAGCAGCTTAAACAGAGACAACAATGAGCAGTTCTTC. Translation gives CASSLNRDNNEQFF.